The subject of this entry is one T cell receptor (beta chain). The sample belongs to a study of cytomegalovirus exposure and HLA in healthy donors. At the level of the study: Around 86 million unique TCRs, all from HLA-typed donors, were included in an early release of the data.

This CDR3 comprises 17 residues. Trimming took 6 bases from V and 3 from J; bases not matched to a gene: 10. Germline-derived CDR1 and CDR2 are SGHTA and FQGNSA. The PCR contained 60 Vbeta and 13 Jbeta primers. TCRdb's copy holds only in-frame clones and misses some; the assay was immunoSEQ multiplex PCR. With over 55,000 clones in the sample, the ten largest clones hold about a sixth. This receptor was taken from a boy younger than 18 in good health and CMV-seronegative. The sequencing input was PBMCs. The genes are TRBV7-2 and TRBJ2-6, with 8 positions matching TRBD2. This CDR3 is CASSTTAGGYGANVLTF. DNA for the CDR3: TGTGCCAGCAGTACGACGGCGGGGGGTTATGGGGCCAACGTCCTGACTTTC.